This T cell receptor (beta chain) is from a study of blood T cell repertoires in COVID-19. Study as a whole: COVID-19 samples collected from the United States, Italy and Spain covered acute and convalescent phases. T cells, B-cell-depleted T cells, or PBMCs provided the cDNA or gDNA that served as material.

Original data processing: Amplification from reference gene primers served as the basis for estimated nucleated cell counts. The assay was immunoSEQ multiplex PCR, and TCRdb's table has in-frame clones only and misses some. Clonal size and the V and J genes are those of that table, whereas D and trimming came from the DNA. Seen here are fewer than 45,000 clones, about 81% observed once, and the top ten hold over 30%. This CDR3 is built from 18 residues. Germline V lookup: CDR1 SSHAT, CDR2 FNYEAQ (reference sequence). Trimming at V came to 0 bases and at J to 2 bases, leaving 7 bases not matched to a gene.

This TCR was sampled from a man in his forties with active or convalescent COVID-19. The sample comprised peripheral blood. The chain combines TRBV7-7 with TRBJ2-2; 9 bases are shared with TRBD2. For the CDR3, the DNA is TGTGCCAGCAGCTTAGCGGTCGCGGGAGGGCCTAACACCGGGGAGCTGTTTTTT. Translation: CASSLAVAGGPNTGELFF.